These T cell receptor beta chains were read from a single sample in a study of T cells in Graves' hyperthyroidism and ophthalmopathy. TCRdb called the multiplex PCR reads again in MiXCR, with one record for every CDR3 protein. This table has 350,000 or so distinct CDR3 sequences, about a sixth appearing once. Sequenced: blood. These receptors originate from a woman between 25 and 40 years old with Graves' hyperthyroidism that later progressed to Graves' ophthalmopathy. Both conserved end residues are part of each CDR3. The D gene is left open where the match is weak. A row's size may be missing; if present it is once, few, many or a size class.

j_call	clone_size	v_call	d_call	cdr3_aa	cdr3_nt
TRBJ2-7	once	TRBV7-7	TRBD2	CAGLGREGRGESYEQYF	TGTGCTGGCTTGGGGCGGGAGGGCCGGGGTGAATCCTACGAGCAGTACTTC
TRBJ1-3	many	TRBV6-1	NA	CASSEVFGGSGNTIYF	TGTGCCAGCAGTGAAGTGTTTGGGGGCTCTGGAAACACCATATATTTT
TRBJ1-1	NA	TRBV20-1	NA	CSAIKGEANTEAFF	TGCAGTGCTATTAAGGGGGAGGCGAACACTGAAGCTTTCTTT
TRBJ2-2	NA	TRBV24-1	NA	CATGRTSNTGELFF	TGTGCCACCGGCCGGACATCGAACACCGGGGAGCTGTTTTTT
TRBJ2-3	few	TRBV5-1	NA	CASSSPGRKQYF	TGCGCCAGCAGCTCTCCGGGACGGAAGCAGTATTTT
TRBJ1-1	many	TRBV6-1	TRBD1	CASTGQGGTEAFF	TGTGCCAGTACCGGACAGGGGGGGACTGAAGCTTTCTTT
TRBJ1-2	many	TRBV5-1	NA	CASSFAPGERYGYTF	TGCGCCAGCAGCTTCGCTCCTGGGGAGCGCTATGGCTACACCTTC
TRBJ1-2	many	TRBV6-5	TRBD1	CASSYTAGTGYGYTF	TGTGCCAGCAGTTACACGGCGGGGACAGGGTATGGCTACACCTTC
TRBJ2-5	NA	TRBV9	NA	CASSAQLADQETQYF	TGTGCCAGCAGCGCCCAACTAGCAGACCAAGAGACCCAGTACTTC
TRBJ2-7	NA	TRBV20-1	TRBD2	CSAGYPGLAGAEQYF	TGCAGTGCTGGCTACCCGGGACTAGCGGGGGCCGAGCAGTACTTC
TRBJ2-7	many	TRBV14	TRBD2	CASSLGLAYEQYF	TGTGCCAGCAGCTTGGGACTAGCCTACGAGCAGTACTTC
TRBJ1-5	NA	TRBV6-2/TRBV6-3	NA	CASSYSGAGQPQHF	TGTGCCAGCAGTTACTCGGGGGCAGGTCAGCCCCAGCATTTT
TRBJ2-7	few	TRBV7-8	TRBD1	CASSLASSTGAYEQYF	TGTGCCAGCAGCTTAGCGAGTAGTACAGGGGCCTACGAGCAGTACTTC
TRBJ2-2	NA	TRBV5-1	TRBD1	CASSLDGDRGTGELFF	TGCGCCAGCAGCTTGGACGGAGACAGGGGAACCGGGGAGCTGTTTTTT
TRBJ1-5	many	TRBV28	TRBD1	CASSSDRVGGNQPQHF	TGTGCCAGCAGTTCGGACAGGGTCGGAGGCAATCAGCCCCAGCATTTT
TRBJ2-2	many	TRBV4-2	TRBD2	CASSGTSGYSVAGELFF	TGTGCCAGCAGCGGGACTAGCGGGTATTCTGTCGCCGGGGAGCTGTTTTTT
TRBJ2-7	many	TRBV20-1	TRBD1	CSAHSGTGDYEQYF	TGCAGTGCTCACAGCGGGACAGGGGACTACGAGCAGTACTTC
TRBJ2-1	many	TRBV7-8	TRBD1	CASSRHGTDYNEQFF	TGTGCCAGCAGCCGCCACGGGACAGACTACAATGAGCAGTTCTTC
TRBJ2-1	NA	TRBV4-2	TRBD2	CASSQEEGRAVNEQFF	TGTGCCAGCAGCCAAGAAGAGGGGAGGGCCGTCAATGAGCAGTTCTTC
TRBJ1-6	many	TRBV6-1	NA	CASSEWGNSPLHF	TGTGCCAGCAGTGAATGGGGAAATTCACCCCTCCACTTT
TRBJ2-1	NA	TRBV11-2	TRBD2	CASSLEGGTSYNEQFF	TGTGCCAGCAGCTTAGAGGGTGGGACTAGCTACAATGAGCAGTTCTTC
TRBJ1-1	NA	TRBV13	NA	CASSFEGGTTEAFF	TGTGCCAGCAGCTTTGAAGGGGGGACAACTGAAGCTTTCTTT
TRBJ1-1	many	TRBV5-1	NA	CASSLDGLAEAFF	TGCGCCAGCAGCTTGGATGGGCTGGCTGAAGCTTTCTTT
TRBJ2-3	many	TRBV20-1	NA	CSAQKATDTQYF	TGCAGTGCTCAAAAGGCAACAGATACGCAGTATTTT
TRBJ1-2	NA	TRBV14	NA	CASSQDLFVGYTF	TGTGCCAGCAGCCAAGATTTATTCGTGGGCTACACCTTC
TRBJ2-3	NA	TRBV2	TRBD2	CASSIRRGTSGFTDTQYF	TGTGCCAGCAGTATCCGAAGGGGGACTAGCGGATTCACAGATACGCAGTATTTT
TRBJ2-7	many	TRBV29-1	NA	CSVEGRGTGTYEQYF	TGCAGCGTTGAAGGAAGGGGGACCGGAACCTACGAGCAGTACTTC
TRBJ1-1	many	TRBV15	NA	CATSRARVRGVGVHTEAFF	TGTGCCACCAGCAGAGCCAGGGTGCGGGGTGTGGGGGTGCACACTGAAGCTTTCTTT
TRBJ2-2	many	TRBV2	NA	CASSGWGSNTGELFF	TGTGCCAGCAGCGGCTGGGGGTCGAACACCGGGGAGCTGTTTTTT
TRBJ1-2	many	TRBV6-1	NA	CASSEILYGYTF	TGTGCCAGCAGTGAAATCCTCTATGGCTACACCTTC
TRBJ1-5	NA	TRBV28	NA	CASSPPGAAILWRPQHF	TGTGCCAGCAGTCCACCGGGGGCAGCCATACTCTGGAGGCCCCAGCATTTT
TRBJ2-3	NA	TRBV29-1	NA	CSVVPMTGKGGTDTQYF	TGCAGCGTCGTCCCCATGACGGGGAAGGGAGGCACAGATACGCAGTATTTT